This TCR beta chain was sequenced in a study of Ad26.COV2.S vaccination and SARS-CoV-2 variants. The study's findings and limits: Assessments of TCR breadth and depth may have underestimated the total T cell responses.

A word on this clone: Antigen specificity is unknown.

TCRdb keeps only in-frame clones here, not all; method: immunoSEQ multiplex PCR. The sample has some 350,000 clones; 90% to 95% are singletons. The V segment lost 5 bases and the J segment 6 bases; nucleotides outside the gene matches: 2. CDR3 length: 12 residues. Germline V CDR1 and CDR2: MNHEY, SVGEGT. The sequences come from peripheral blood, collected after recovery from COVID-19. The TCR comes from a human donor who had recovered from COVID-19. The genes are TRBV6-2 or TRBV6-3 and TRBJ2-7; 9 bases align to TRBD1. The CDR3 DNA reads TGTGCCAGCAGTCCGACAGGGGGCGAGCAGTACTTC. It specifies CASSPTGGEQYF.